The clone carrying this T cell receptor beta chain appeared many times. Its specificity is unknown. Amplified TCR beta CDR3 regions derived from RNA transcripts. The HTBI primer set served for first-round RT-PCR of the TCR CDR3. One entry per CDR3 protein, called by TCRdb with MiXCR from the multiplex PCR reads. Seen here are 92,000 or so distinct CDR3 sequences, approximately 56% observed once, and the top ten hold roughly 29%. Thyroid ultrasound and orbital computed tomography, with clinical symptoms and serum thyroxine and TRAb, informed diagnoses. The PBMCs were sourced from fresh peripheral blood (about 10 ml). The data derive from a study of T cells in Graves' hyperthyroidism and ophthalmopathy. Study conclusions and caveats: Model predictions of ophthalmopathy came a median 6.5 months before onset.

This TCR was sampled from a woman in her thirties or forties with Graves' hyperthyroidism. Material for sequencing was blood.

The CDR3 loop reads CASSLLQGGTGELFF. Written as DNA, the CDR3 is TGTGCCAGCAGCTTACTGCAGGGTGGGACCGGGGAGCTGTTTTTT. This rearrangement joins TRBV7-8 to TRBJ2-2; TRBD1 is a possible D gene (5 bases). The germline V and J ends were trimmed by 2 bases and 5 bases, with 12 bases remaining between them. Germline CDR1 SGHVS, CDR2 FQNEAQ. The CDR3 is made up of 15 amino acids.